This passage covers 31 T cell receptor beta chains from one sample sequenced in a study of cytotoxic CD8 clonotypes in ibrutinib-treated CLL. Measured with immunoSEQ multiplex PCR; TCRdb has only the in-frame clones, and not every one. This table has 100,000 to 150,000 clones, roughly 85% appearing once. This specimen consisted of PBMCs, obtained after 24 months of ibrutinib treatment. These TCRs come from a human donor with chronic lymphocytic leukemia.

The chain couples TRBV6-1 to TRBJ1-3; D gene unclear. The CDR3 loop spans 14 amino acids. Trimming took 3 bases from V and 1 from J, leaving 7 bases between them. The germline CDR1 and CDR2 sequences are MNHNS and SASEGT. Written as DNA, the CDR3 is TGTGCCAGCAGTGACCCCTTATCTGGAAACACCATATATTTT. It is translated as CASSDPLSGNTIYF.

CDR3: CASSFFVGSNEQFF. The CDR3 nucleotides read TGTGCCAGCAGTTTTTTTGTCGGCAGCAATGAGCAGTTCTTC. V is TRBV28 and J is TRBJ2-1, with unresolved D. The germline CDR1 and CDR2 sequences are MDHEN and SYDVKM. The ends were cut back, 3 bases at V and 6 bases at J, with 12 bases in the middle. CDR3 length: 14 amino acids.

The rearrangement links TRBV7-6 to TRBJ1-1, with 8 bases fitting TRBD1. Germline CDR1 reads SGHVS; CDR2 reads FNYEAQ. The CDR3 loop spans 15 amino acids. V shed 2 bases and J 3 bases; nucleotides not matched to a gene: 5. The CDR3 DNA sequence: TGTGCCAGCAGCTTAAGACAGGGGTTCGACACTGAAGCTTTCTTT. Translating gives CASSLRQGFDTEAFF.

The chain recombines TRBV28 with TRBJ1-2; maybe TRBD1 (5 bases). CDR3 length: 15 residues. With 6 bases removed from V and 4 bases from J, the gap between germline ends came to 18 bases. Germline V gives CDR1 MDHEN, CDR2 SYDVKM. The CDR3 nucleotides are TGTGCCAGCAGATCCGACAGTAATCTCCTCTATGGCTACACCTTC. Translating it yields CASRSDSNLLYGYTF.

This clone was detected a few times. This sequence joins TRBV11-2 and TRBJ2-7; possible D gene TRBD2, 6 bases. CDR3 length: 14 amino acids. Looked up from germline, CDR1 is SGHAT and CDR2 is FQNNGV. Trimming shortened V by 5 bases and J by 2 bases, and 13 bases separated the two germline ends. The chain's CDR3 is CASSHLGGPYEQYF. The CDR3 coding sequence is TGTGCCAGCAGCCATTTGGGGGGACCCTACGAGCAGTACTTC.

The J gene is TRBJ2-7, the V gene TRBV6-6; D remains unclear. CDR1 is MNHNY, CDR2 SVGAGI, per germline (reference sequence). The CDR3 runs to 16 residues. With 2 bases removed from V and 9 bases from J, the gap between germline ends came to 23 bases. The CDR3 bases are TGTGCCAGCAGTTACGTCTCCGGTGCCCCCCTCCGGGTGCAGTACTTC. It is translated as CASSYVSGAPLRVQYF.

This CDR3 is CASGPGTAASGPQHF. In DNA form, the CDR3 reads TGTGCCAGTGGCCCCGGGACAGCTGCCTCAGGGCCCCAGCATTTT. V and J are TRBV19 and TRBJ1-5, with 7 bases lining up with TRBD1. Germline lookup yields CDR1 LNHDA and CDR2 SQIVND (reference sequence). J lost 9 bases, V lost 8 bases, and 16 bases had no gene match. CDR3 length: 15 amino acids.

The rearrangement joins TRBV23-1 to TRBJ2-7, with TRBD1 identical over 8 bases. TRBV23-1 is annotated as an ORF whose role is uncertain. The CDR3 has 15 residues. J lost 2 bases, V lost 4 bases, and 7 bases had no gene match. As DNA, the CDR3 is TGCGCCAGCAGTCCACGACAGGGGCGAGCCTACGAGCAGTACTTC. It yields the protein CASSPRQGRAYEQYF.

This clone was seen only once. The rearrangement links TRBV2 to TRBJ1-2; D is perhaps TRBD1 (5 bases). Trimming took off 5 bases at V and 7 bases at J, with 17 bases between the two ends. Per germline, CDR1 SNHLY and CDR2 FYNNEI. The CDR3 is made up of 14 amino acids. CDR3 residues: CASSPVGGKGGYTF. In DNA, the CDR3 is TGTGCCAGCAGTCCCGTGGGGGGAAAAGGTGGCTACACCTTC.

This rearrangement joins TRBV7-9 to TRBJ1-4; D is ambiguous. This CDR3 comprises 16 residues. V was shortened by 2 bases and J by 0 bases, with 10 bases between the two germline ends. Germline V gene lookup returns CDR1 SEHNR and CDR2 FQNEAQ (reference sequence). CDR3 amino acids: CASSLMAQSTNEKLFF. The CDR3 DNA follows: TGTGCCAGCAGCTTAATGGCGCAATCAACTAATGAAAAACTGTTTTTT.

The chain has TRBV15 and TRBJ2-3, with 7 bases that match TRBD2. J was trimmed by 4 bases and V by 0 bases; bases with no gene match: 13. The CDR3 has 18 residues. Germline assignment: CDR1 LNHNV and CDR2 YYDKDF (reference sequence). In nucleotides, the CDR3 is TGTGCCACCAGCAGAGATCCTGGCGGGAGCATGAACGCAGATACGCAGTATTTT. Its protein product is CATSRDPGGSMNADTQYF.

Written as DNA, the CDR3 is TGTGCCAGCAGCGTTACAAACTCCAGGACCCCAGATACGCAGTATTTT. Translating gives CASSVTNSRTPDTQYF. The chain has TRBV9 and TRBJ2-3; no clear D. V lost 2 bases to trimming and J lost 4 bases, with 17 bases between them. Per germline, CDR1 SGDLS and CDR2 YYNGEE. The CDR3 runs to 16 residues.

The rearrangement links TRBV19 to TRBJ2-3; TRBD2 agrees at 8 bases. The ends lost 6 bases at V and 5 bases at J; junction bases unmatched: 10. This CDR3 comprises 15 residues. Germline V CDR1 and CDR2: LNHDA, SQIVND (reference sequence). The CDR3: CASSRRGGGEDTQYF. The CDR3 nucleotides are TGTGCCAGTAGCCGCCGGGGGGGAGGGGAAGATACGCAGTATTTT.

The chain employs TRBV7-2 and TRBJ1-2; D perhaps matches TRBD1 (5 bases). Germline CDR1 reads SGHTA; CDR2 reads FQGNSA. Trimming took 1 base from V and 2 from J, leaving 11 bases between them. The CDR3 extends over 15 amino acids. The CDR3 loop reads CASSLGGTGNYGYTF. The CDR3 DNA sequence: TGTGCCAGCAGCTTAGGCGGGACTGGAAACTATGGCTACACCTTC.

This clone was counted once. The chain combines TRBV15 with TRBJ2-1; 9 bases agree with TRBD1. Unmatched junction bases numbered 8, after V lost 4 bases and J lost 7 bases. Germline loops: CDR1 LNHNV, CDR2 YYDKDF (reference sequence). The CDR3 runs to 15 residues. The CDR3 nucleotides are TGTGCCACCAGCAAAGTCGGGACAGGGAAAAATGAGCAGTTCTTC. Translation: CATSKVGTGKNEQFF.

This clone was observed a few times. The chain employs TRBV15 and TRBJ1-3; possibly TRBD1 for D (6 bases). V was shortened by 5 bases and J by 0 bases, with 11 bases between the two germline ends. The CDR3 contains 15 residues. Germline values: CDR1 LNHNV, CDR2 YYDKDF (reference sequence). This chain's CDR3 is CATSLDSRSGNTIYF. The CDR3, as DNA: TGTGCCACCAGCCTGGACAGCCGCTCTGGAAACACCATATATTTT.

The chain is built from TRBV7-8 and TRBJ2-4; D uncertain. This CDR3 comprises 14 residues. V was shortened by 1 base and J by 4 bases, with 8 bases between the two germline ends. Germline CDR1 and CDR2: SGHVS and FQNEAQ. The CDR3 region has the DNA TGTGCCAGCAGCTTAGTCGGGCCGAAAAACATTCAGTACTTC. This encodes CASSLVGPKNIQYF.

This chain links TRBV7-9 with TRBJ2-7, with D perhaps matching TRBD1 or TRBD2 (5 bases each). The germline V gene encodes CDR1 SEHNR and CDR2 FQNEAQ (reference sequence). Trimming removed 4 bases from V and 2 bases from J, with 12 bases in between. The CDR3 consists of 14 residues. CDR3 coding DNA: TGTGCCAGCAGCTACCGGGACGGAACCTACGAGCAGTACTTC. Translated: CASSYRDGTYEQYF.

This chain links TRBV28 with TRBJ2-3; D not certain. Trimming took off 8 bases at V and 2 bases at J, with 14 bases between the two ends. The CDR3 contains 14 residues. Germline loops: CDR1 MDHEN, CDR2 SYDVKM. The chain's CDR3 is CASRSLRPTDTQYF. The CDR3 DNA follows: TGTGCCAGCCGCAGCTTAAGGCCCACAGATACGCAGTATTTT.

Notes on this clone: Other DNA sequences of this sample code for an identical CDR3. The CDR3 reads CASSLVVSSYEQYF. The CDR3, as DNA: TGTGCCAGCAGCTTAGTAGTATCCTCCTACGAGCAGTACTTC. The rearrangement uses TRBV7-8 and TRBJ2-7; D is uncertain. CDR1 is SGHVS and CDR2 is FQNEAQ in the germline V gene. V was pared by 1 base and J by 0 bases, with 7 bases between. The CDR3 is 14 residues long.

The gene calls are TRBV7-2 and TRBJ2-1; TRBD2 matches 7 bases. This CDR3 is 15 amino acids long. Trimming cost V 0 bases and J 6 bases; bases outside gene matches: 5. Germline CDR1 reads SGHTA; CDR2 reads FQGNSA. CDR3 sequence reads: CASSLAAGWFNEQFF. In DNA, the CDR3 is TGTGCCAGCAGCTTAGCAGCGGGATGGTTCAATGAGCAGTTCTTC.

This clone has a handful of counts. J is TRBJ1-1 and V is TRBV10-3; TRBD1 is a possible D gene (6 bases). The V and J ends lost 6 bases and 1 base respectively, with 12 bases between them. CDR1 and CDR2 (germline): ENHRY, SYGVKD. CDR3 size: 14 residues. CDR3 in DNA: TGTGCCATCAGGGCGGACAGTTCGAACACTGAAGCTTTCTTT. It yields the protein CAIRADSSNTEAFF.

This clone showed up just a few times. The chain combines TRBV4-1 with TRBJ1-4, with a possible D match to TRBD1 (5 bases). The CDR3 is 15 amino acids. Trimming took 0 bases from V and 7 from J, leaving 12 bases between them. Germline V CDR1 and CDR2: MGHRA, YSYEKL. CDR3 DNA sequence: TGCGCCAGCAGCCAAGAAAGGGTCAGGGCTGAAAAACTGTTTTTT. It yields the protein CASSQERVRAEKLFF.

The chain combines TRBV28 with TRBJ1-1; D is unresolved. Germline CDR1 MDHEN, CDR2 SYDVKM. Trimming cost V 6 bases and J 5 bases, with 16 bases left between them. This CDR3 is 14 amino acids long. This CDR3 reads CASRPDELQTEAFF. For the CDR3, the DNA is TGTGCCAGCAGGCCGGACGAATTACAGACTGAAGCTTTCTTT.

This chain joins TRBV4-2 and TRBJ2-1; 9 bases align to TRBD1. The CDR3 is 15 amino acids. The V and J ends lost 4 bases and 2 bases, in that order; junction bases with no gene match: 3. CDR1 is LGHNA, CDR2 YNFKEQ, per germline. The CDR3 DNA follows: TGTGCCAGCAGCCGAAGACAGGGGGCCTACAATGAGCAGTTCTTC. This sequence encodes CASSRRQGAYNEQFF.

Only one count was recorded for this clone. The rearrangement links TRBV6-1 to TRBJ2-1; TRBD2 matches 7 bases. Germline loops: CDR1 MNHNS, CDR2 SASEGT. This CDR3 comprises 16 residues. Trimming removed 2 bases from V and 8 bases from J; junction bases left unmatched: 12. The DNA of the CDR3 is TGTGCCAGCAGTGAAACCCTTGGCGGGGGACGGGATGAGCAGTTCTTC. Translated: CASSETLGGGRDEQFF.

This chain connects TRBV5-1 to TRBJ1-5, with D perhaps matching TRBD1 (6 bases). CDR3 size: 17 residues. V was shortened by 0 bases and J by 2 bases, with 15 bases between the two germline ends. The germline V gene encodes CDR1 SGHRS and CDR2 YFSETQ. CDR3 amino acids: CASSLEGVGGGNQPQHF. The DNA for the CDR3 is TGCGCCAGCAGCTTGGAGGGAGTAGGGGGAGGCAATCAGCCCCAGCATTTT. The full variable domain, rest sourced from reference TRBV5-1 and TRBJ1-5, is KAGVTQTPRYLIKTRGQQVTLSCSPISGHRSVSWYQQTPGQGLQFLFEYFSETQRNKGNFPGRFSGRQFSNSRSEMNVSTLELGDSALYLCASSLEGVGGGNQPQHFGDGTRLSIL.

This clone is a singleton in its sample. The chain joins TRBV5-1 to TRBJ1-4, with TRBD1 matching 7 bases. This CDR3 contains 16 residues. Losses at the gene ends were 4 bases for V and 4 bases for J; bases not matched to a gene: 10. Looked up from germline, CDR1 is SGHRS and CDR2 is YFSETQ. Here the CDR3 reads CASSASPGTVNEKLFF. The CDR3 DNA reads TGCGCCAGCAGCGCCTCACCCGGGACAGTTAATGAAAAACTGTTTTTT.

The chain joins TRBV6-1 to TRBJ1-5; D gene uncertain. This CDR3 has 15 amino acids. CDR1 and CDR2 (germline): MNHNS, SASEGT. With 4 bases removed from V and 2 bases from J, the gap between germline ends came to 12 bases. CDR3 sequence (DNA): TGTGCCAGCAGTGCTCGAGAGTGGGGCAATCAGCCCCAGCATTTT. Its protein product is CASSAREWGNQPQHF.

This clone is a singleton in its sample. The chain recombines TRBV20-1 with TRBJ1-2; tentatively, D is TRBD1 (6 bases). Germline CDR1 is DFQATT and CDR2 is SNEGSKA (reference sequence). The CDR3 is 10 residues long. DNA for the CDR3: TGCAAGGCCACCCAGGGGGGCTACACCTTC. The encoded protein is CKATQGGYTF.

The chain employs TRBV19 and TRBJ2-2; D perhaps matches TRBD1 (6 bases). The CDR3 has 16 residues. V was trimmed by 6 bases and J by 3 bases, leaving 17 bases between them. Germline V CDR1 and CDR2: LNHDA, SQIVND (reference sequence). The CDR3 DNA is TGTGCCAGTAGGACCCGACGGGCAGGGGACACCGGGGAGCTGTTTTTT. It encodes CASRTRRAGDTGELFF.